This T cell receptor (beta chain) was sequenced in a study of blood T cells in healthy people across ages. J gave up 4 bases and V 3 bases, and 5 bases lay outside the gene matches. CDR1 is SGHRS and CDR2 is YFSETQ in the germline V gene. The CDR3 has 14 amino acids. A J-beta primer mix and a sample-barcoded 5' primer were used in a second PCR of about 7 to 11 cycles. Sequencing recovered at least 3 million CDR3-containing paired-end reads from each sample. TCRdb re-called the 5' RACE reads with MiXCR, one entry per CDR3 protein. Of 790,000 or so distinct CDR3 sequences in the sample, roughly 50% are singletons; the top ten hold around a quarter. Whenever a sample was processed, at least 6.5 million PBMCs were isolated.

This receptor was taken from a man aged 40-49 years in good health. The specimen was blood. This chain joins TRBV5-1 and TRBJ2-5; 8 nucleotides align to TRBD1. The DNA for the CDR3 is TGCGCCAGCAGCTACAGGGGGGTCGGAGAGACCCAGTACTTC. It codes for CASSYRGVGETQYF.